The 29 T cell receptor beta chains below were found in one sample sequenced in a study of post-analysis software for immune sequencing data. General study findings and limits: In patients, about 5 TRBV segments were more frequent than in controls, with TRBV5-6, TRBV5-1 and TRBV20-1 among them.

These receptors are not linked to any known antigen. Sequencing libraries made from TCR beta cDNA carried unique molecular identifiers. TCRdb ran MiXCR on the PCR reads and lists one entry per CDR3 protein. There are approximately 730,000 distinct CDR3 sequences in the sample; 40% to 55% occur only once, and 4.9% lies in the top ten. Input material: blood. These receptors came from a girl between 5 and 17 years old with multiple sclerosis.

The chain couples TRBV7-9 to TRBJ1-1; possible D gene TRBD1, 5 bases. The CDR3 length is 13 residues. The V and J ends lost 6 bases and 7 bases respectively, with 15 bases between them. Germline V gives CDR1 SEHNR, CDR2 FQNEAQ (reference sequence). CDR3 bases: TGTGCCAGCAGTCTTCGACAGAACCTTGAAGCTTTCTTT. Residues: CASSLRQNLEAFF.

This clonotype was detected once. The chain carries TRBV10-3 and TRBJ2-1, with TRBD2 matching 12 bases. Germline-derived CDR1 and CDR2 are ENHRY and SYGVKD. The V gene end was trimmed by 3 bases and the J gene end by 4 bases; junction bases not matched to a gene: 7. This CDR3 is 17 amino acids long. This CDR3 reads CAISDFGGTSGYNEQFF. Here the CDR3 DNA reads TGTGCCATCAGTGATTTTGGGGGGACTAGCGGGTACAATGAGCAGTTCTTC.

V and J are TRBV25-1 and TRBJ2-1; D is unresolved. Germline CDR1 MGHDK, CDR2 SYGVNS. The CDR3 sequence is 15 residues long. Trimming removed 5 bases from V and 4 bases from J, with 15 bases in between. CDR3: CASSIRLLGYNEQFF. The CDR3 region has the DNA TGTGCCAGCAGTATTCGGCTATTAGGGTACAATGAGCAGTTCTTC.

The chain couples TRBV5-1 to TRBJ1-4, with D possibly matching TRBD1 (5 bases). The CDR3 totals 16 residues. Germline V gene sequence: CDR1 SGHRS, CDR2 YFSETQ. Trimming took off 2 bases at V and 3 bases at J, with 14 bases between the two ends. The CDR3 loop is CASSFGRDSANEKLFF. As DNA, the CDR3 is TGCGCCAGCAGCTTCGGCAGGGATAGTGCTAATGAAAAACTGTTTTTT. The whole variable domain, remainder taken from reference TRBV5-1 and TRBJ1-4, is KAGVTQTPRYLIKTRGQQVTLSCSPISGHRSVSWYQQTPGQGLQFLFEYFSETQRNKGNFPGRFSGRQFSNSRSEMNVSTLELGDSALYLCASSFGRDSANEKLFFGSGTQLSVL.

This clonotype was detected a few times. The V gene is TRBV7-9, the J gene TRBJ2-7; 7 bases match TRBD1. Losses at the gene ends were 5 bases for V and 5 bases for J; bases not matched to a gene: 12. This CDR3 contains 15 residues. Germline loops: CDR1 SEHNR, CDR2 FQNEAQ (reference sequence). The CDR3 region has the DNA TGTGCCAGCAGCCCGAGGGGAAGGGGGCACCACGAGCAGTACTTC. Translation: CASSPRGRGHHEQYF.

This chain joins TRBV20-1 and TRBJ1-5; 8 bases match TRBD1. Trimming removed 5 bases from V and 6 bases from J; junction bases left unmatched: 18. The germline V gene encodes CDR1 DFQATT and CDR2 SNEGSKA (reference sequence). This CDR3 contains 17 residues. The CDR3 sequence: CSAQGQGGGFNRQPQHF. CDR3 bases: TGCAGTGCTCAAGGACAGGGAGGGGGTTTTAATCGTCAGCCCCAGCATTTT.

This rearrangement joins TRBV3-1 to TRBJ2-7, with 8 bases matching TRBD2. The V gene's germline CDR1 is LGHDT and CDR2 YNNKEL (reference sequence). Trimming took 4 bases from V and 2 from J; bases not matched to a gene: 7. The CDR3 spans 15 residues. CDR3 residues: CASSPRPAGAYEQYF. DNA of the CDR3: TGTGCCAGCAGCCCGAGACCAGCGGGAGCCTACGAGCAGTACTTC.

This clonotype was counted only a few times. The CDR3 reads CASSLETDYEQYF. CDR3 DNA: TGCGCCAGCAGCCTCGAGACGGACTACGAGCAGTACTTC. This sequence joins TRBV5-1 and TRBJ2-7; no firm D call. The CDR3 is 13 amino acids. The germline V gene encodes CDR1 SGHRS and CDR2 YFSETQ. The ends were cut back, 4 bases at V and 3 bases at J, with 11 bases in the middle.

The chain employs TRBV7-2 and TRBJ2-1, with D unclear. V shed 5 bases and J shed 1 base, with 12 bases lying between them. There are 15 residues in the CDR3. Germline V lookup: CDR1 SGHTA, CDR2 FQGNSA. The CDR3 DNA follows: TGTGCCAGCAGCCGTAACTGGCAATCCTACAATGAGCAGTTCTTC. It yields the protein CASSRNWQSYNEQFF.

The chain links TRBV7-8 to TRBJ1-2; tentative D call: TRBD1 (6 bases). Germline CDR1 is SGHVS and CDR2 is FQNEAQ. This CDR3 has 16 residues. V lost 2 bases and J 2 bases, leaving 15 bases between the germline ends. DNA of the CDR3: TGTGCCAGCAGCTTACGGGGATACCAGGGGAACTATGGCTACACCTTC. Translation gives CASSLRGYQGNYGYTF.

The J gene is TRBJ2-1, the V gene TRBV29-1; 7 nucleotides line up with TRBD1. The CDR3 spans 13 residues. The germline CDR1 and CDR2 sequences are SQVTM and ANQGSEA. After removal of 7 bases from V and 0 bases from J, the junction contained 3 bases not matched to a gene. As DNA, the CDR3 is TGCAGCGGGGGACAGAGCTCCTACAATGAGCAGTTCTTC. Translating it yields CSGGQSSYNEQFF.

This chain connects TRBV28 to TRBJ2-5; 10 bases align to TRBD1. The CDR3 totals 15 residues. Trimming removed 6 bases from V and 1 base from J; junction bases left unmatched: 5. Looked up from germline, CDR1 is MDHEN and CDR2 is SYDVKM. CDR3: CASSRQGASQETQYF. In DNA, the CDR3 is TGTGCCAGCAGCCGACAGGGGGCTAGCCAAGAGACCCAGTACTTC.

On this clonotype: At one boundary the junction diverges from the germline segment, which might be a read error. The V and J genes are TRBV2 and TRBJ2-5; maybe TRBD2 (6 bases). The J call is uncertain, as TRBJ2-7 better fits the DNA end. The CDR3 runs to 13 residues. In germline, CDR1 is SNHLY, CDR2 FYNNEI. The CDR3 DNA is TGTACCAGCAGTGGGGACTCTGCCTACGAGCAGTACTTC. Translation: CTSSGDSAYEQYF.

The chain links TRBV6-5 to TRBJ1-2; maybe TRBD1 (5 bases). The CDR3 totals 17 residues. The V gene lost 0 bases and the J gene lost 5 bases, with 19 bases spanning the gap. Germline-derived CDR1 and CDR2 are MNHEY and SVGAGI. CDR3 sequence (DNA): TGTGCCAGCAGTTACTCGCTATCGGGTGGTCAGGGATATGGCTACACCTTC. This encodes CASSYSLSGGQGYGYTF.

In this sample, this clonotype turned up a few times. The rearrangement uses TRBV6-5 and TRBJ2-1, with D tentatively TRBD2 (6 bases). Looked up from germline, CDR1 is MNHEY and CDR2 is SVGAGI. The CDR3 contains 11 residues. Trimming left V 10 bases short and J 5 bases short, with 9 bases between. The DNA of the CDR3 is TGTGCCACCGGGACTCACAATGAGCAGTTCTTC. Amino acids: CATGTHNEQFF.

The V call is TRBV7-2, the J call TRBJ2-5; no definite D call. Near its end, the DNA agrees better with TRBJ2-1, so the J call may be wrong. Looked up from germline, CDR1 is SGHTA and CDR2 is FQGNSA. CDR3 length: 15 residues. The CDR3 loop is CASSSPDLCQETQFF. For the CDR3, the DNA is TGTGCCAGCAGCTCTCCTGACTTGTGCCAAGAGACCCAGTTCTTC.

This clonotype was detected only a few times. The CDR3 DNA sequence: TGTGCCACCAGTCGCTGGAAGAACACTGAAGCTTTCTTT. Amino acids: CATSRWKNTEAFF. This sequence joins TRBV15 and TRBJ1-1, with D unresolved. Germline V gives CDR1 LNHNV, CDR2 YYDKDF (reference sequence). The CDR3 sequence is 13 residues long. The V end lost 6 bases, the J end lost 1 base, and 9 bases lay between the germline ends.

This rearrangement joins TRBV5-6 to TRBJ2-1; no clear D. Germline V gene data show CDR1 as SGHDT and CDR2 as YYEEEE. With 0 bases removed from V and 10 bases from J, the gap between germline ends came to 14 bases. This CDR3 contains 14 residues. CDR3 in amino acids: CASSLGARASEQFF. CDR3 in DNA: TGTGCCAGCAGCTTGGGGGCTCGGGCGTCCGAGCAGTTCTTC.

The V call is TRBV20-1, the J call TRBJ2-5, with TRBD2 identical over 7 bases. CDR3 length: 12 amino acids. J gave up 4 bases and V 4 bases, and 3 bases lay outside the gene matches. Germline values: CDR1 DFQATT, CDR2 SNEGSKA (reference sequence). CDR3 DNA sequence: TGCAGTGCTATCGGGAGGAGAGAGACCCAGTACTTC. Translated: CSAIGRRETQYF.

This clonotype came up a few times. V and J are TRBV20-1 and TRBJ2-5; 9 bases align to TRBD1. V trimming: 6 bases; J trimming: 10 bases; junction bases outside the gene matches: 12. The CDR3 runs 13 residues. The germline gives CDR1 DFQATT, CDR2 SNEGSKA (reference sequence). The CDR3 DNA is TGCAGTGCAGAAGACGGGACAGGGCGGTACCAGTACTTC. Protein sequence: CSAEDGTGRYQYF.

This clonotype was detected only a few times. The chain combines TRBV4-3 with TRBJ1-2; D is undetermined. Trimming left V 2 bases short and J 4 bases short, with 8 bases between. The germline V gene encodes CDR1 LGHNA and CDR2 YSLEER. This CDR3 has 13 amino acids. The CDR3 DNA follows: TGCGCCAGCAGCCAATGGGCAGGCTATGGCTACACCTTC. This sequence encodes CASSQWAGYGYTF.

This sequence joins TRBV25-1 and TRBJ1-2; D unclear. CDR1 MGHDK and CDR2 SYGVNS come from the germline V gene. The CDR3 has 12 residues. The V gene lost 2 bases and the J gene lost 8 bases, with 9 bases spanning the gap. The CDR3 bases are TGTGCCAGCAGTGAAGGCCGGGAGGGCTACACCTTC. It specifies CASSEGREGYTF.

V is TRBV9 and J is TRBJ2-3, with D uncertain. Per germline, CDR1 SGDLS and CDR2 YYNGEE. The ends were cut back, 3 bases at V and 4 bases at J, with 9 bases in the middle. The CDR3 is made up of 13 amino acids. The CDR3 DNA follows: TGTGCCAGCAGCGCCCTAGGGTCAGATACGCAGTATTTT. It is translated as CASSALGSDTQYF.

This clonotype was detected a few times. The chain couples TRBV11-2 to TRBJ2-7, with D unclear. Per the germline V gene, CDR1 is SGHAT and CDR2 is FQNNGV. Trimming stripped 0 bases from V and 2 bases from J, with 11 bases between. CDR3 length: 15 residues. In DNA, the CDR3 is TGTGCCAGCAGCTTAGAGGGTTTCGGCCCCTACGAGCAGTACTTC. Its protein product is CASSLEGFGPYEQYF.

The rearrangement links TRBV7-3 to TRBJ2-2; D may be TRBD1 (5 bases). This CDR3 has 14 amino acids. Between the trimmed V and J ends, which lost 5 bases and 5 bases, there was a span of 12 bases. The germline gives CDR1 SGHTA, CDR2 FQGTGA. CDR3: CASSQGEVTGELFF. The CDR3 DNA is TGTGCCAGCAGCCAGGGCGAAGTAACCGGGGAGCTGTTTTTT.

This clonotype occurred a few times. The chain has TRBV7-6 and TRBJ1-5; no clear D gene. Trimming pared 1 base from V and 5 bases from J, leaving 6 bases between. Germline V gene sequence: CDR1 SGHVS, CDR2 FNYEAQ. The CDR3 sequence is 13 residues long. The CDR3 loop is CASSLEPDQPQHF. In nucleotides, the CDR3 is TGTGCCAGCAGCTTAGAGCCAGATCAGCCCCAGCATTTT.

This clonotype was counted at least ten times. The chain employs TRBV6-6 and TRBJ2-5; 15 nucleotides align to TRBD2. Germline V CDR1 and CDR2: MNHNY, SVGAGI (reference sequence). CDR3 length: 15 residues. The V segment lost 4 bases and the J segment 6 bases; nucleotides outside the gene matches: 3. CDR3 sequence (DNA): TGTGCCAGCAGTTCCGGGACTAGCGGGAGGAAGACCCAGTACTTC. This translates into CASSSGTSGRKTQYF.

The chain recombines TRBV20-1 with TRBJ2-5; TRBD2 is a possible D gene (5 bases). The J call may be in error: the DNA end matches TRBJ2-7 better. This CDR3 has 13 amino acids. The germline V gene has CDR1 DFQATT and CDR2 SNEGSKA (reference sequence). The DNA of the CDR3 is TGCAGTGCTAGGACGGGGTCTAACTACGAGCAGTACTTC. Its protein product is CSARTGSNYEQYF.

This sequence joins TRBV4-1 and TRBJ1-2, with D possibly TRBD1 on 5 matching bases. The V gene's germline CDR1 is MGHRA and CDR2 YSYEKL. V lost 0 bases and J lost 5, with 7 bases in between. CDR3 length: 13 amino acids. CDR3 region: CASSQDQGYGYTF. DNA for the CDR3: TGCGCCAGCAGCCAAGATCAGGGATATGGCTACACCTTC.